This TCR beta chain was captured in a study of blood T cell repertoires in COVID-19. Source study methods: Amplified reference gene primers provided the basis for estimating nucleated cell counts. Repertoires were generated with immunoSEQ multiplex PCR, while TCRdb's copy carries only in-frame clones and drops some. D and trimming were read from the DNA, whereas the V and J calls and clone size are those reported in that table. The sample yields 150,000 to 200,000 clones, 79% seen once. The CDR3 is 9 amino acids. With 8 bases removed from V and 8 bases from J, the gap between germline ends came to 4 bases. CDR1 and CDR2 from the germline V gene are SNHLY and FYNNEI.

The V and J genes are TRBV2 and TRBJ2-1; D gene uncertain. Specimen: peripheral blood. The receptor was isolated from a man aged 60 to 69 with active or convalescent COVID-19. The CDR3 region is CASGDEQFF. CDR3 nucleotide sequence: TGTGCCAGCGGAGATGAGCAGTTCTTC.